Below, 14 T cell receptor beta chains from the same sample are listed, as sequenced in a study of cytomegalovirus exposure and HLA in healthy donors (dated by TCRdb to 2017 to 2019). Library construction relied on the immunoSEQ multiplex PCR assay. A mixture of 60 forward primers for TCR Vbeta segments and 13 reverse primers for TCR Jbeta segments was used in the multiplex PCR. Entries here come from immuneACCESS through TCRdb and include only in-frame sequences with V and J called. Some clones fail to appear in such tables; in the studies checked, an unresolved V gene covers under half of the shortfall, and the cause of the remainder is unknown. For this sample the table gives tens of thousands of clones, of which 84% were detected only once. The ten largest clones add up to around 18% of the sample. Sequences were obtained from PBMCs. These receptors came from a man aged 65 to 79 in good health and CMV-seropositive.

CDR3 DNA: TGTGCCAGCAGTTTATACGGGGCCTACGAGCAGTACTTC. It specifies CASSLYGAYEQYF. The rearrangement joins TRBV28 to TRBJ2-7, with a tentative D call TRBD2 (5 bases). Germline V lookup: CDR1 MDHEN, CDR2 SYDVKM. Trimming took off 1 base at V and 2 bases at J, with 6 bases between the two ends. This CDR3 is built from 13 residues.

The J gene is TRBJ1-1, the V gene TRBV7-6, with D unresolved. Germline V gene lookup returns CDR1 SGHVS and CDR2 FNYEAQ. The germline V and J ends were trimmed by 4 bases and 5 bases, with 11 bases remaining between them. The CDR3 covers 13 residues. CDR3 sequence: CASSSLRETEAFF. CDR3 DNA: TGTGCCAGCAGCTCCCTTCGGGAGACTGAAGCTTTCTTT.

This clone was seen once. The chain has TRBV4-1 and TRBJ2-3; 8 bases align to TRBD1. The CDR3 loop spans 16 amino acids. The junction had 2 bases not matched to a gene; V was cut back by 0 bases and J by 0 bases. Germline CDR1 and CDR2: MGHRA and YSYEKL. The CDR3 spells CASSQDQGASTDTQYF. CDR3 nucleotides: TGCGCCAGCAGCCAAGATCAGGGGGCGAGCACAGATACGCAGTATTTT.

CDR3 sequence reads: CASKLSAGPRHTQYF. CDR3 bases: TGTGCCAGCAAGCTTTCGGCGGGTCCGCGTCATACCCAGTACTTC. The rearrangement uses TRBV28 and TRBJ2-5; tentatively, D is TRBD2 (5 bases). This CDR3 region has 15 residues. Germline CDR1 and CDR2: MDHEN and SYDVKM. With 7 bases removed from V and 8 bases from J, the gap between germline ends came to 23 bases.

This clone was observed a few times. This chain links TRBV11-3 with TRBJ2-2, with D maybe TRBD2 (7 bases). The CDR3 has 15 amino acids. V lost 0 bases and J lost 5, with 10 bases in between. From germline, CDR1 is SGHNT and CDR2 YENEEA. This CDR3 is CASSLEQGGTGELFF. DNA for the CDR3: TGTGCCAGCAGCTTAGAACAGGGAGGGACCGGGGAGCTGTTTTTT.

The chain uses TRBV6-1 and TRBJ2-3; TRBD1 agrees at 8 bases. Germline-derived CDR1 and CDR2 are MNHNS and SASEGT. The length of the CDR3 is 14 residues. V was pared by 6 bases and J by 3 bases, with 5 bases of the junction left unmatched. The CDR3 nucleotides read TGTGCCAGCAGACCAGGGGGCTGGACAGATACGCAGTATTTT. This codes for CASRPGGWTDTQYF.

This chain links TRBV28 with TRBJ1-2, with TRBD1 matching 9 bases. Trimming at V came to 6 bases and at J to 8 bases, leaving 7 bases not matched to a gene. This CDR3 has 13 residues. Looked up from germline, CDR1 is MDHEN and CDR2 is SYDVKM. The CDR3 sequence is CASRSDRGGGYTF. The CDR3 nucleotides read TGTGCCAGCAGATCCGACAGGGGGGGAGGCTACACCTTC.

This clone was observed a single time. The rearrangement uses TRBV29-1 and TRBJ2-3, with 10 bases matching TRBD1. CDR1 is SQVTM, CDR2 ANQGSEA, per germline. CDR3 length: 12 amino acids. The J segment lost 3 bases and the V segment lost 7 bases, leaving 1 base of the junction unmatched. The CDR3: CSGDRGTDTQYF. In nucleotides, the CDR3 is TGCAGCGGGGACAGGGGAACAGATACGCAGTATTTT.

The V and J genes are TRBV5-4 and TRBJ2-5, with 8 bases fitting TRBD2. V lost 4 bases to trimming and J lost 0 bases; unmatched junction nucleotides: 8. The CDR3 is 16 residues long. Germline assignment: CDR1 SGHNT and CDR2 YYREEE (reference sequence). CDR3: CASSPGGGRNQETQYF. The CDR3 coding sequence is TGTGCCAGCAGCCCCGGCGGCGGGAGGAACCAAGAGACCCAGTACTTC.

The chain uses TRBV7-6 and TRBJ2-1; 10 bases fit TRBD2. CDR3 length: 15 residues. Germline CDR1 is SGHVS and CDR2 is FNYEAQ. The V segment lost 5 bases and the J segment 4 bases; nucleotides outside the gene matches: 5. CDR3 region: CASSPRTSGYNEQFF. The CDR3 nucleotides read TGTGCCAGCAGCCCCCGGACTAGCGGATACAATGAGCAGTTCTTC.

This CDR3 reads CAIDRGNSYEQYF. DNA for the CDR3: TGTGCCATAGACAGGGGGAATTCCTACGAGCAGTACTTC. This chain joins TRBV10-3 and TRBJ2-7; 9 bases fit TRBD1. CDR3 length: 13 amino acids. Germline loops: CDR1 ENHRY, CDR2 SYGVKD. V shed 9 bases, J shed 1 base, and the junction held 4 bases outside the gene matches.

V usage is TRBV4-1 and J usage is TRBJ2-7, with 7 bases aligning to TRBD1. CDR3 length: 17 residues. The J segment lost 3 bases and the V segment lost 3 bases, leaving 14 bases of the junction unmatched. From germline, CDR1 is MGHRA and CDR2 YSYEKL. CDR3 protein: CASSHPPTGLIHYEQYF. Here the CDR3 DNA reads TGCGCCAGCAGCCATCCACCGACAGGGCTGATACACTACGAGCAGTACTTC.

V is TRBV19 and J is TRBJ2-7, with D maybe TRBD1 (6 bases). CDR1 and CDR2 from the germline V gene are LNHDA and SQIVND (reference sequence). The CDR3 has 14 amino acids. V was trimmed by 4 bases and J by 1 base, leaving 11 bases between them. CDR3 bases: TGTGCCAGTAGTACCCGGACAGTTTCCTACGAGCAGTACTTC. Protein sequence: CASSTRTVSYEQYF.

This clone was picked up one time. CDR3 in DNA: TGTGCCAGCAGTGAAAGACTAGCGGGAGGGAATGAGCAGTTCTTC. Its protein is CASSERLAGGNEQFF. The chain has TRBV2 and TRBJ2-1; 14 bases are shared with TRBD2. CDR1 is SNHLY and CDR2 is FYNNEI in the germline V gene. V lost 2 bases to trimming and J lost 7 bases; unmatched junction nucleotides: 1. The CDR3 length is 15 residues.